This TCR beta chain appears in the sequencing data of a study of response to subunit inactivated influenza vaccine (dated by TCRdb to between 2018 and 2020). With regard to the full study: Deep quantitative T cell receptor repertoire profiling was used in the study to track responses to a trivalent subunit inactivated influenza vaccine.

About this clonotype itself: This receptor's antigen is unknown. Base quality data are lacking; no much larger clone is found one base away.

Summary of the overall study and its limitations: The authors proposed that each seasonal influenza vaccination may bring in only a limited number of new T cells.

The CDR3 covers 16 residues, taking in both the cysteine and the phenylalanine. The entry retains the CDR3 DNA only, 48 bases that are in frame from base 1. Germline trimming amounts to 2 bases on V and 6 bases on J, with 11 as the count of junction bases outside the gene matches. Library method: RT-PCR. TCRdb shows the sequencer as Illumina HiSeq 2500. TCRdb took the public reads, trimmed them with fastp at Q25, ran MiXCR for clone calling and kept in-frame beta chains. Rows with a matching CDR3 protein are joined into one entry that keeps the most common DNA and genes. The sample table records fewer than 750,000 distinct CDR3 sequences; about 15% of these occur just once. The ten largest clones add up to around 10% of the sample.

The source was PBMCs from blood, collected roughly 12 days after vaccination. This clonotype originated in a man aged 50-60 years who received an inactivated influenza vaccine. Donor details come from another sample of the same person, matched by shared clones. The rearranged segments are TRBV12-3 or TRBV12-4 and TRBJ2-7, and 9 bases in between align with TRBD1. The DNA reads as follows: TGTGCCAGCAGTTTATCCCGACAGGGGGATTTCGGCGAGCAGTACTTC. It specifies CASSLSRQGDFGEQYF.